A single sample is the source of the 27 T cell receptor beta chains below, sequenced in a study of graft-versus-host responses after intestinal transplantation. Their cognate antigens are unknown. The table came from immunoSEQ multiplex PCR; TCRdb's copy has only in-frame clones and leaves some out. The sample yields 30,000 to 35,000 clones, about 80% seen once. This specimen was unstimulated CD8+ T cells sorted from spleen or lymph node cells, taken before intestinal transplant. These receptors were obtained from a human donor who received an intestinal transplant.

The J gene is TRBJ1-4, the V gene TRBV28, with TRBD1 matching over 7 bases. CDR3 length equals 16 residues. CDR1 is MDHEN and CDR2 is SYDVKM in the germline V gene. The ends lost 3 bases at V and 4 bases at J; junction bases unmatched: 8. CDR3 amino acids: CASSFPTGQGNEKLFF. CDR3 bases: TGTGCCAGCAGTTTCCCGACAGGGCAGGGTAATGAAAAACTGTTTTTT. The variable domain in full, completed from reference TRBV28 and TRBJ1-4, reads DVKVTQSSRYLVKRTGEKVFLECVQDMDHENMFWYRQDPGLGLRLIYFSYDVKMKEKGDIPEGYSVSREKKERFSLILESASTNQTSMYLCASSFPTGQGNEKLFFGSGTQLSVL.

V is TRBV7-9 and J is TRBJ1-1; D is unclear. Germline loops: CDR1 SEHNR, CDR2 FQNEAQ (reference sequence). V dropped 1 base and J dropped 11 bases, with 17 bases sitting between them. The CDR3 runs to 14 residues. CDR3 sequence (DNA): TGTGCCAGCAGCTTAGACTCGGGAGTCCTTCGGGCTTTCTTT. Amino acids: CASSLDSGVLRAFF.

This chain uses TRBV6-5 with TRBJ2-7; D remains ambiguous. CDR3 length: 14 amino acids. In germline, CDR1 is MNHEY, CDR2 SVGAGI. Between the trimmed V and J ends, which lost 0 bases and 3 bases, there was a span of 9 bases. The CDR3 loop is CASSYSPSGYEQYF. The DNA of the CDR3 is TGTGCCAGCAGTTACTCTCCTAGTGGCTACGAGCAGTACTTC.

This chain links TRBV7-7 with TRBJ2-7; 9 bases line up with TRBD2. CDR1 and CDR2 from the germline V gene are SSHAT and FNYEAQ (reference sequence). The CDR3 length is 18 residues. The DNA of the CDR3 is TGTGCTAGCCCCTTTGAAGGTCGAGGGGCTAGCGGGACCTACGAGCAGTACTTC. The encoded protein is CASPFEGRGASGTYEQYF.

The V gene is TRBV2, the J gene TRBJ2-6, with D possibly TRBD2 on 6 matching bases. The CDR3 is 16 amino acids. Trimming cost V 5 bases and J 0 bases, with 11 bases left between them. Germline V CDR1 and CDR2: SNHLY, FYNNEI. The CDR3 DNA reads TGTGCCAGCAGTCCGGGACTCCTCTCTGGGGCCAACGTCCTGACTTTC. Translating it yields CASSPGLLSGANVLTF.

This clone was observed once. The chain couples TRBV11-3 to TRBJ2-7; 10 bases align to TRBD1. After removal of 5 bases from V and 7 bases from J, the junction contained 8 bases not matched to a gene. Germline assignment: CDR1 SGHNT and CDR2 YENEEA. This CDR3 contains 14 residues. CDR3 amino acids: CASSTRQGAAEQYF. In nucleotides, the CDR3 is TGTGCCAGCAGCACCCGACAGGGGGCGGCGGAGCAGTACTTC.

The CDR3 bases are TGTGCCAGCAGTATAAGCGGGGAAGGTAATGAGCAGTTCTTC. This sequence encodes CASSISGEGNEQFF. The chain combines TRBV6-1 with TRBJ2-1; 7 bases are shared with TRBD2. This CDR3 has 14 amino acids. V trimming: 5 bases; J trimming: 7 bases; junction bases outside the gene matches: 8. Germline V gene lookup returns CDR1 MNHNS and CDR2 SASEGT.

Here the CDR3 DNA reads TGTGCCAGCAGCTCGGGACAGGGGGGGGAGACCCAGTACTTC. It translates to CASSSGQGGETQYF. The rearrangement links TRBV5-4 to TRBJ2-5; 11 bases are a match to TRBD1. The CDR3 consists of 14 residues. The V and J ends lost 3 bases and 5 bases, in that order; junction bases with no gene match: 3. Germline loops: CDR1 SGHNT, CDR2 YYREEE (reference sequence).

This chain links TRBV6-6 with TRBJ2-4; D remains ambiguous. V lost 4 bases and J lost 8, with 12 bases in between. The CDR3 has 13 amino acids. Germline CDR1 and CDR2: MNHNY and SVGAGI (reference sequence). CDR3 nucleotides: TGTGCCAGCAGTTCCAGGATTTTCGACATTCAGTACTTC. Translation: CASSSRIFDIQYF.

The gene calls are TRBV27 and TRBJ1-1; 7 bases line up with TRBD1. The CDR3 has 14 residues. The germline V gene has CDR1 MNHEY and CDR2 SMNVEV (reference sequence). The V segment lost 6 bases and the J segment 1 base; nucleotides outside the gene matches: 5. CDR3 region: CASSSGQANTEAFF. The CDR3 region has the DNA TGTGCCAGCAGCTCCGGACAGGCGAACACTGAAGCTTTCTTT.

The chain links TRBV7-9 to TRBJ1-2; D is unresolved. The CDR3 runs to 14 residues. Germline V lookup: CDR1 SEHNR, CDR2 FQNEAQ (reference sequence). V lost 2 bases and J 7 bases, leaving 14 bases between the germline ends. In DNA form, the CDR3 reads TGTGCCAGCAGCTTAACGATTCGGGGTCCTGGCTACACCTTC. Protein: CASSLTIRGPGYTF.

This sequence joins TRBV27 and TRBJ2-7, with TRBD1 matching over 7 bases. The ends lost 5 bases at V and 3 bases at J; junction bases unmatched: 7. CDR1 and CDR2 (germline): MNHEY, SMNVEV (reference sequence). The CDR3 is made up of 14 amino acids. The CDR3 loop reads CASSPDREHYEQYF. For the CDR3, the DNA is TGTGCCAGCAGTCCTGACAGGGAACACTACGAGCAGTACTTC.

The CDR3, as DNA: TGTGCCAGCAGTGATATTAATTCACCCCTCCACTTT. This sequence encodes CASSDINSPLHF. The rearrangement uses TRBV2 and TRBJ1-6; D gene uncertain. V was pared by 3 bases and J by 6 bases, with 3 bases between. In germline, CDR1 is SNHLY, CDR2 FYNNEI. CDR3 length equals 12 residues.

V usage is TRBV6-1 and J usage is TRBJ2-1; maybe TRBD2 (5 bases). Trimming took 2 bases from V and 3 from J, leaving 5 bases between them. Per the germline V gene, CDR1 is MNHNS and CDR2 is SASEGT. The length of the CDR3 is 13 residues. The CDR3 sequence: CASSETSYNEQFF. The CDR3 DNA is TGTGCCAGCAGTGAAACTAGCTACAATGAGCAGTTCTTC.

The J gene is TRBJ2-3, the V gene TRBV5-4; no reliable D call. This CDR3 comprises 12 residues. Trimming shortened V by 7 bases and J by 2 bases, and 8 bases separated the two germline ends. Looked up from germline, CDR1 is SGHNT and CDR2 is YYREEE (reference sequence). The CDR3 spells CASGTPTDTQYF. CDR3 bases: TGTGCCAGCGGTACTCCCACAGATACGCAGTATTTT.

The chain couples TRBV27 to TRBJ2-7; no definite D call. V lost 2 bases, J lost 6 bases, and 14 bases lay in between. CDR1 and CDR2 from the germline V gene are MNHEY and SMNVEV (reference sequence). The CDR3 loop spans 14 amino acids. The CDR3 sequence: CASSLTPLYTEQYF. The CDR3 DNA follows: TGTGCCAGCAGTTTAACTCCCTTATATACCGAGCAGTACTTC.

V gene TRBV7-9 combines with J gene TRBJ2-7; 7 bases match TRBD1. With V trimmed by 4 bases and J by 3 bases, 3 bases remained unmatched. This CDR3 region has 13 residues. CDR1 is SEHNR, CDR2 FQNEAQ, per germline (reference sequence). The CDR3 DNA sequence: TGTGCCAGCAGCTCGACAGGGTACTACGAGCAGTACTTC. It yields the protein CASSSTGYYEQYF.

The rearrangement uses TRBV4-1 and TRBJ2-3; possibly TRBD2 for D (5 bases). The CDR3 has 13 residues. Germline V CDR1 and CDR2: MGHRA, YSYEKL. V lost 1 base and J lost 3, with 5 bases in between. CDR3 sequence: CASSQGRTDTQYF. CDR3 bases: TGCGCCAGCAGCCAAGGGAGGACAGATACGCAGTATTTT.

The rearrangement links TRBV6-1 to TRBJ2-7; 10 bases agree with TRBD1. The CDR3 is 15 amino acids. The germline V gene encodes CDR1 MNHNS and CDR2 SASEGT. J was trimmed by 6 bases and V by 5 bases; bases with no gene match: 10. The CDR3 spells CASSWLGQGNTEQYF. CDR3 sequence (DNA): TGTGCCAGCAGTTGGTTGGGACAGGGGAATACCGAGCAGTACTTC.

The rearrangement links TRBV6-5 to TRBJ2-1, with D possibly TRBD2 on 6 matching bases. The germline V and J ends were trimmed by 2 bases and 6 bases, with 11 bases remaining between them. There are 14 residues in the CDR3. Germline V gene sequence: CDR1 MNHEY, CDR2 SVGAGI. CDR3 nucleotide sequence: TGTGCCAGCAGTTACGGCGGGACTCCCAATGAGCAGTTCTTC. It translates to CASSYGGTPNEQFF.

The chain recombines TRBV28 with TRBJ2-7; D remains unclear. Trimming cost V 6 bases and J 2 bases, with 11 bases left between them. The germline gives CDR1 MDHEN, CDR2 SYDVKM. The CDR3 extends over 13 amino acids. The DNA for the CDR3 is TGTGCCAGCAGCTTAACTATGGCCTACGAGCAGTACTTC. Amino acids: CASSLTMAYEQYF.

In its sample, this clone was seen a few times. V and J are TRBV7-9 and TRBJ2-7; no reliable D call. Germline CDR1 is SEHNR and CDR2 is FQNEAQ (reference sequence). This CDR3 region has 13 residues. The V end lost 3 bases, the J end lost 3 bases, and 9 bases lay between the germline ends. The DNA for the CDR3 is TGTGCCAGCAGCTTTACAGTTAACTACGAGCAGTACTTC. Its translation is CASSFTVNYEQYF.

The rearrangement uses TRBV28 and TRBJ2-2; possibly TRBD2 for D (5 bases). The V end lost 5 bases, the J end lost 5 bases, and 21 bases lay between the germline ends. Germline CDR1 and CDR2: MDHEN and SYDVKM. This CDR3 is built from 17 residues. CDR3 region: CASSQYIAGPGTGELFF. CDR3 DNA sequence: TGTGCCAGCAGTCAATATATTGCGGGCCCGGGGACCGGGGAGCTGTTTTTT.

V usage is TRBV27 and J usage is TRBJ2-3; weak D call: TRBD2 (7 bases). This CDR3 spans 15 amino acids. V gave up 0 bases and J gave up 4 bases, with 11 bases separating them. Germline CDR1 MNHEY, CDR2 SMNVEV (reference sequence). The DNA of the CDR3 is TGTGCCAGCAGTTTATCTGGGGGGGCCCCAGATACGCAGTATTTT. It codes for CASSLSGGAPDTQYF.

In its sample, this clone was seen a few times. The rearrangement uses TRBV5-6 and TRBJ1-1; no clear D. V was cut by 0 bases and J by 6 bases, with 6 bases left in between. The germline CDR1 and CDR2 sequences are SGHDT and YYEEEE. The CDR3 is 12 residues long. CDR3 loop: CASSLVGSEAFF. The CDR3 nucleotides are TGTGCCAGCAGCTTGGTCGGTTCTGAAGCTTTCTTT.

This clone was seen just once. CDR3: CASSVAGDEQYF. For the CDR3, the DNA is TGTGCCAGCAGCGTTGCAGGGGACGAGCAGTACTTC. J is TRBJ2-7 and V is TRBV5-4; D possibly corresponds to TRBD1 (6 bases). The CDR3 is 12 residues long. Germline CDR1 and CDR2: SGHNT and YYREEE (reference sequence). V was shortened by 4 bases and J by 5 bases, with 10 bases between the two germline ends.

The table lists this clone with a few counts. The rearrangement joins TRBV2 to TRBJ2-1, with D possibly being TRBD2 (5 bases). CDR3 length equals 16 residues. V lost 2 bases to trimming and J lost 4 bases, with 15 bases between them. In germline, CDR1 is SNHLY, CDR2 FYNNEI. Here the CDR3 reads CASSEIVGVMYNEQFF. The CDR3, as DNA: TGTGCCAGCAGTGAAATTGTCGGGGTGATGTACAATGAGCAGTTCTTC.